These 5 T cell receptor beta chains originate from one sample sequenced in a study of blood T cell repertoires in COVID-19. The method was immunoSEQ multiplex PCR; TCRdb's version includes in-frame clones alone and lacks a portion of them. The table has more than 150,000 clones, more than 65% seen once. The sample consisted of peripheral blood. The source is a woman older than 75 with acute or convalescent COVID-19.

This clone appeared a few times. CDR3: CASSPNLRGQGLLEQFF. As DNA, the CDR3 is TGTGCCAGCAGTCCAAACCTCCGTGGACAGGGTCTACTCGAGCAGTTCTTC. The chain combines TRBV6-6 with TRBJ2-1, with 8 bases aligning to TRBD1. The CDR3 runs to 17 residues. V was clipped by 5 bases and J by 10 bases; unmatched bases: 19. Germline-derived CDR1 and CDR2 are MNHNY and SVGAGI (reference sequence).

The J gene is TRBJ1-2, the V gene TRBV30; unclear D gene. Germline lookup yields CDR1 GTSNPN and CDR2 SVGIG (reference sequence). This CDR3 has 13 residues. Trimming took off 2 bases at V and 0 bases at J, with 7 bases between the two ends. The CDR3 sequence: CAWSPGANYGYTF. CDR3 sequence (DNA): TGTGCCTGGAGTCCGGGAGCTAACTATGGCTACACCTTC.

CDR3: CASSYGTGLVEKLFF. DNA of the CDR3: TGCGCCAGCAGCTACGGGACAGGGCTCGTTGAAAAACTGTTTTTT. The V call is TRBV5-1, the J call TRBJ1-4, with 9 bases fitting TRBD1. The CDR3 is made up of 15 amino acids. Germline loops: CDR1 SGHRS, CDR2 YFSETQ. With 3 bases clipped from V and 7 bases from J, the junction kept 7 bases outside the gene matches.

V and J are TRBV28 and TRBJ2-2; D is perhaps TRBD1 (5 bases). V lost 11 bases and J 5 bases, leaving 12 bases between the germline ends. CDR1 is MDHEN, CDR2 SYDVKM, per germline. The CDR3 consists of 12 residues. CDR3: CASQGTTGELFF. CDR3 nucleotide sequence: TGTGCCTCCCAGGGTACAACCGGGGAGCTGTTTTTT. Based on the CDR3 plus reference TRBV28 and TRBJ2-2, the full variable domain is DVKVTQSSRYLVKRTGEKVFLECVQDMDHENMFWYRQDPGLGLRLIYFSYDVKMKEKGDIPEGYSVSREKKERFSLILESASTNQTSMYLCASQGTTGELFFGEGSRLTVL.

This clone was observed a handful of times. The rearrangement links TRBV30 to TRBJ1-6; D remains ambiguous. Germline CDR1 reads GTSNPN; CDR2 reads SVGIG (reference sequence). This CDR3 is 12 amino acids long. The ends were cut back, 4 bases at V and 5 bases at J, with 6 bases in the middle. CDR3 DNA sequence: TGTGCCTGGACGGGTAATAATTCACCCCTCCACTTT. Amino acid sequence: CAWTGNNSPLHF.